The subject of this entry is one T cell receptor beta chain. Its antigen is not identified. These data are taken from a study of T-cell reconstitution after alpha-beta-depleted transplantation in children. Study-wide results and limits: Reportedly, roughly two months post-transplant, alpha-beta T cells arose from several hundred expanded graft clones. One year post-transplant, T-cell counts and diversity were largely derived from T cells produced anew.

Germline V gene lookup returns CDR1 MNHEY and CDR2 SMNVEV (reference sequence). The CDR3 totals 13 residues. V was pared by 3 bases and J by 9 bases, with 11 bases between. Unique molecular identifiers were used to barcode this TCRbeta library. Via MiXCR, TCRdb re-called the PCR reads, giving one row per CDR3 protein. The sample lists about 200,000 distinct CDR3 sequences; about 7% were seen once. This rearrangement joins TRBV27 to TRBJ2-2; D not resolved. The sequence was collected from a boy between 2 and 10 years old with acute lymphoblastic leukemia, due to receive a stem cell transplant. This specimen was PBMCs, taken before TCRalphabeta/CD19-depleted stem cell transplant. This CDR3 reads CASSFAHSRELFF. CDR3 nucleotide sequence: TGTGCCAGCAGTTTCGCCCACTCCCGGGAGCTGTTTTTT.